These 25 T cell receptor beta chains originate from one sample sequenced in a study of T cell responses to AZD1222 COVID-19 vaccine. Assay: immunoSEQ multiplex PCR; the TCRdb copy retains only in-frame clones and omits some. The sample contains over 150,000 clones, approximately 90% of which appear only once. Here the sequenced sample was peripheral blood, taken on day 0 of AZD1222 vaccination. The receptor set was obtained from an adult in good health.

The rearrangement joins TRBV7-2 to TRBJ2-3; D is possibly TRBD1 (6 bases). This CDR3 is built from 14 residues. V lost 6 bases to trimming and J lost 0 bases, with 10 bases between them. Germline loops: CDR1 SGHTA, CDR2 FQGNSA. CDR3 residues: CASRDRLSTDTQYF. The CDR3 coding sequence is TGTGCCAGCAGGGACAGACTAAGCACAGATACGCAGTATTTT.

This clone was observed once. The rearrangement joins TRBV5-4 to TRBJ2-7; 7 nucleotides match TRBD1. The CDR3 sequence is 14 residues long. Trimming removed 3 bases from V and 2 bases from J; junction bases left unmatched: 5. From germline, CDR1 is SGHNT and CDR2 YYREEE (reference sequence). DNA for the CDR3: TGTGCCAGCAGCTCGACAGGGTTAACCTACGAGCAGTACTTC. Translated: CASSSTGLTYEQYF.

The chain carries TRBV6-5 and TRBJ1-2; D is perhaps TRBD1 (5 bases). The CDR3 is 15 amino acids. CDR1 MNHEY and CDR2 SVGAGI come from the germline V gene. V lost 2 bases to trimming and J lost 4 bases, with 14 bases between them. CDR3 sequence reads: CASSYQGDSGYGYTF. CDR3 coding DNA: TGTGCCAGCAGTTACCAAGGGGATTCCGGCTATGGCTACACCTTC.

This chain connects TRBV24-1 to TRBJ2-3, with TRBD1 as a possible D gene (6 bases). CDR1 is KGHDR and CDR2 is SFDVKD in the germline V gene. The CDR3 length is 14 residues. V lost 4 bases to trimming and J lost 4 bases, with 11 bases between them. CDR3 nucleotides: TGTGCCACCAGTGACCCGGGGACACCAGATACGCAGTATTTT. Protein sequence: CATSDPGTPDTQYF.

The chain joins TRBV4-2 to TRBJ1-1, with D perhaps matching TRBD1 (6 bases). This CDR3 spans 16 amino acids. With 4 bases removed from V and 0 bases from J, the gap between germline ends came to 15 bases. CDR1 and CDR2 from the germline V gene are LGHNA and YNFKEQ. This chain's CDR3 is CASSPNRGGVNTEAFF. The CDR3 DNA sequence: TGTGCCAGCAGCCCGAATAGGGGGGGCGTGAACACTGAAGCTTTCTTT.

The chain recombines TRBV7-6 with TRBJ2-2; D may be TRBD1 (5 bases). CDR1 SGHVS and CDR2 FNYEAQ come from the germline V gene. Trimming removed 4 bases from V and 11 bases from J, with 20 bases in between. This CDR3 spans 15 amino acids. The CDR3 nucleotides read TGTGCCAGCAGCTCTTGGGGCCTCTCCCAACTAGAGCTGTTTTTT. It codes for CASSSWGLSQLELFF.

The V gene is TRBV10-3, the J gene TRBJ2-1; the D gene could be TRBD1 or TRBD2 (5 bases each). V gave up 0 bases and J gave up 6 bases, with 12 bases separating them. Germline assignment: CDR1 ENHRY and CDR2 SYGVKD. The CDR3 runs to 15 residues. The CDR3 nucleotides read TGTGCCATCAGTGAGTCGGGACGGCAGCTCAATGAGCAGTTCTTC. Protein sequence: CAISESGRQLNEQFF.

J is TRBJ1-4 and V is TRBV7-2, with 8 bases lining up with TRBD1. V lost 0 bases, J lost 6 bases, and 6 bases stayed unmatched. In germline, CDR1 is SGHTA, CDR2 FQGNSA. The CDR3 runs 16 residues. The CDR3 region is CASSLAATGGDEKLFF. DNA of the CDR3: TGTGCCAGCAGCTTAGCGGCTACAGGGGGGGATGAAAAACTGTTTTTT.

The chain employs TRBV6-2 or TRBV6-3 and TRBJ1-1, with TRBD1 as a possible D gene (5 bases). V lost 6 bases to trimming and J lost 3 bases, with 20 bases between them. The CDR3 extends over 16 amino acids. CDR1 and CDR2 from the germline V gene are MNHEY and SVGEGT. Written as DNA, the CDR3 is TGTGCCAGCAGCCGAGTGAGAGGGGAAGGGTACACTGAAGCTTTCTTT. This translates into CASSRVRGEGYTEAFF.

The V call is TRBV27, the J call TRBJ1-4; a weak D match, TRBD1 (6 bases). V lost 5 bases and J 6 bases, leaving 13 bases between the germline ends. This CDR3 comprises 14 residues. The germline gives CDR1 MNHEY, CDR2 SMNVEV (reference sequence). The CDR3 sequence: CASSTGDTDEKLFF. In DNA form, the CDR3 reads TGTGCCAGCAGTACGGGGGACACCGATGAAAAACTGTTTTTT.

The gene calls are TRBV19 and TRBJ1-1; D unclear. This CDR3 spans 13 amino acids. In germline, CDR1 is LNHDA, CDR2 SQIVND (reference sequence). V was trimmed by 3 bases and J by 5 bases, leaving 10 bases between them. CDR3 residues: CASSIAGWTEAFF. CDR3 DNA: TGTGCCAGTAGTATTGCGGGTTGGACTGAAGCTTTCTTT.

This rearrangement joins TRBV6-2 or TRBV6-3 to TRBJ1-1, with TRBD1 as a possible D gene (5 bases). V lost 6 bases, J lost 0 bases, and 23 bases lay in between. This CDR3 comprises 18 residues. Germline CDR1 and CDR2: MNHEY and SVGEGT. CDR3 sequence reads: CASSLPGWGYGLNTEAFF. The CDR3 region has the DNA TGTGCCAGCAGCCTCCCTGGTTGGGGGTATGGGTTGAACACTGAAGCTTTCTTT.

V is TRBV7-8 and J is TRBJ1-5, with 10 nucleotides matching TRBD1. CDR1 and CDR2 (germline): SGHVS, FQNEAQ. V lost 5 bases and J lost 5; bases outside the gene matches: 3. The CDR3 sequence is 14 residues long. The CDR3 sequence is CASSGTGAHQPQHF. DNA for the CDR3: TGTGCCAGCAGCGGGACAGGGGCCCATCAGCCCCAGCATTTT.

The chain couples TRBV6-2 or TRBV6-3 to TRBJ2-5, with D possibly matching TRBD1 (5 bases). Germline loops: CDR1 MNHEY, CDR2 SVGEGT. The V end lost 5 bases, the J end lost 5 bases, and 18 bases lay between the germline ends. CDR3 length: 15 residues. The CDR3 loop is CASSHGRTLMETQYF. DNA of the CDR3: TGTGCCAGCAGTCATGGCCGGACACTGATGGAGACCCAGTACTTC.

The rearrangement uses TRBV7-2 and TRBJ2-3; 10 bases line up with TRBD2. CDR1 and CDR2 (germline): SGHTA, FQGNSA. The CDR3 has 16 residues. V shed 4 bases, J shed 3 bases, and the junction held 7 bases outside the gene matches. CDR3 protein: CASSSKSGGGTDTQYF. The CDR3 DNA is TGTGCCAGCAGCTCCAAGAGCGGGGGGGGTACAGATACGCAGTATTTT.

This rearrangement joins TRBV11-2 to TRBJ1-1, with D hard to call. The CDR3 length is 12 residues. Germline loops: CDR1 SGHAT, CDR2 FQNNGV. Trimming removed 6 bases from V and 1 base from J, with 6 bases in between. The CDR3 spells CASRTQNTEAFF. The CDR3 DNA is TGTGCCAGCAGGACCCAGAACACTGAAGCTTTCTTT.

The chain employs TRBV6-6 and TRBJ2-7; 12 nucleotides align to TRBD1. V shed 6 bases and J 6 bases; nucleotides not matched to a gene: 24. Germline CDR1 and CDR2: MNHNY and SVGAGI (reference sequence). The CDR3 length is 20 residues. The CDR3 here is CASSENRELKKGQGAREQYF. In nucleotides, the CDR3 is TGTGCCAGCAGCGAGAACAGGGAACTAAAGAAGGGACAGGGGGCGCGCGAGCAGTACTTC.

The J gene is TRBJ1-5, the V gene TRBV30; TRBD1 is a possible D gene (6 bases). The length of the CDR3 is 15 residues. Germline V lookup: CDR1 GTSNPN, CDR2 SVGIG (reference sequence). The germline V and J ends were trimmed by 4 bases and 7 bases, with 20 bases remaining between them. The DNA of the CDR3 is TGTGCCTGGAACGCTAGGGGGGGACTCCTCCAGCCCCAGCATTTT. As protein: CAWNARGGLLQPQHF. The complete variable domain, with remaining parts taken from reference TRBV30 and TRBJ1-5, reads SQTIHQWPATLVQPVGSPLSLECTVEGTSNPNLYWYRQAAGRGLQLLFYSVGIGQISSEVPQNLSASRPQDRQFILSSKKLLLSDSGFYLCAWNARGGLLQPQHFGDGTRLSIL.

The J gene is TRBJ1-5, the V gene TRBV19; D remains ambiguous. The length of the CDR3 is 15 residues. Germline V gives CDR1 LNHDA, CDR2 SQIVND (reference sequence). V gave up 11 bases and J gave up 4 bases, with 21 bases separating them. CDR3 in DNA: TGTGCCTGTGAAAGTGGACGCTTAAAAAATCAGCCCCAGCATTTT. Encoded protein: CACESGRLKNQPQHF. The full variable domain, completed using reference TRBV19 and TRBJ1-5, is DGGITQSPKYLFRKEGQNVTLSCEQNLNHDAMYWYRQDPGQGLRLIYYSQIVNDFQKGDIAEGYSVSREKKESFPLTVTSAQKNPTAFYLCACESGRLKNQPQHFGDGTRLSIL.

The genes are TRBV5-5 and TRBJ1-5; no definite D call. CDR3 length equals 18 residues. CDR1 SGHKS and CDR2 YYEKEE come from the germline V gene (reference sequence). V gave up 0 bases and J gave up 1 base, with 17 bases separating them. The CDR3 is CASSLDIRRLESNQPQHF. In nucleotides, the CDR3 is TGTGCCAGCAGCTTGGACATCAGGCGATTGGAGAGCAATCAGCCCCAGCATTTT.

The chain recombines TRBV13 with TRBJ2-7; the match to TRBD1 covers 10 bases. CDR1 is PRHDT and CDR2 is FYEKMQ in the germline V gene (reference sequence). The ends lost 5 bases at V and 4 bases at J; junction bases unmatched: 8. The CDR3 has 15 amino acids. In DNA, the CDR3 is TGTGCCAGCAGCATTCCGGGACAGGGGAGGTACGAGCAGTACTTC. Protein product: CASSIPGQGRYEQYF. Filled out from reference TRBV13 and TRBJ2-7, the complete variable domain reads AAGVIQSPRHLIKEKRETATLKCYPIPRHDTVYWYQQGPGQDPQFLISFYEKMQSDKGSIPDRFSAQQFSDYHSELNMSSLELGDSALYFCASSIPGQGRYEQYFGPGTRLTVT.

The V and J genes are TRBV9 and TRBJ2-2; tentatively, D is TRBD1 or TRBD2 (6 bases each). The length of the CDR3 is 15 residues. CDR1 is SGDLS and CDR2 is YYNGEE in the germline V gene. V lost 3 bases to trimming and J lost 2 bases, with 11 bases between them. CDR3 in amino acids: CASSGRGRNTGELFF. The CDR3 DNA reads TGTGCCAGCAGCGGCCGGGGGCGCAACACCGGGGAGCTGTTTTTT.

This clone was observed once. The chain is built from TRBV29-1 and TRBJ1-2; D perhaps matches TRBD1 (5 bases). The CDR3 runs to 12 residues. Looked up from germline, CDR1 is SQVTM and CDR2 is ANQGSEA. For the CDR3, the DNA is TGCAGTGCACAGGCGACTAACTATGGCTACACCTTC. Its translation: CSAQATNYGYTF.

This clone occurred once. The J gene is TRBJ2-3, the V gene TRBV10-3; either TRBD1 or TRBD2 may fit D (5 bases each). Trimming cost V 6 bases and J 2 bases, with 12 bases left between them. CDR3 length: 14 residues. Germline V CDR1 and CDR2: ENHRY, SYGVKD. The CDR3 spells CAIRRGSDTDTQYF. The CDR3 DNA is TGTGCCATCAGGAGGGGTTCCGACACAGATACGCAGTATTTT.

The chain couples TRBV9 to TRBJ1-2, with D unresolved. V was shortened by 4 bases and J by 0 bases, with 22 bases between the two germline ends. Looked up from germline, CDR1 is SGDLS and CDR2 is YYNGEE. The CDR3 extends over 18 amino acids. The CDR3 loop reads CASSPTGSKGIPNYGYTF. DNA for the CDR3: TGTGCCAGCAGCCCCACCGGGTCCAAAGGAATACCTAACTATGGCTACACCTTC.